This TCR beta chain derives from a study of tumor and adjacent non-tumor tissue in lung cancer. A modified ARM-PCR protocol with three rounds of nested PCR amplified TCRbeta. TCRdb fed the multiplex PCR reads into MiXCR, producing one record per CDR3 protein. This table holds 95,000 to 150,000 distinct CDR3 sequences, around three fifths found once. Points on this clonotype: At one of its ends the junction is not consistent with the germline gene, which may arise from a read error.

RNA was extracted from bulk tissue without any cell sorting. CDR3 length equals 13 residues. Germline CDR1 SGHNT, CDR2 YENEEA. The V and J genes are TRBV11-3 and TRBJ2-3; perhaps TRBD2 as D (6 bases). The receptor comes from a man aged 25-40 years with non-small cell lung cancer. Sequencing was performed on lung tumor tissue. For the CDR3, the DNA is TGTGCCTGCGAGGGCAGGGAGGCAGATACGCAGAATTTT. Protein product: CACEGREADTQNF.